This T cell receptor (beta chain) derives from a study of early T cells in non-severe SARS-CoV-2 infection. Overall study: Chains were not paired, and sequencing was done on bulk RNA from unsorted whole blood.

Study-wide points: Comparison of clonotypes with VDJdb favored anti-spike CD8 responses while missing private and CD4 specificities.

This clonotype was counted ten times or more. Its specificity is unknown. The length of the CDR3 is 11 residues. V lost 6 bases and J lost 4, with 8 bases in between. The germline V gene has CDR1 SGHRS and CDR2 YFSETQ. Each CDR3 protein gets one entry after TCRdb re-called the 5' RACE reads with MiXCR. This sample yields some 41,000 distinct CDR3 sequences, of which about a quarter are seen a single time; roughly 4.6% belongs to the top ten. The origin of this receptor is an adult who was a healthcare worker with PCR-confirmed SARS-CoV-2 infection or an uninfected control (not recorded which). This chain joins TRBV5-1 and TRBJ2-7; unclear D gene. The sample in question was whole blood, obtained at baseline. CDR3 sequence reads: CASKAEYEQYF. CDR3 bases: TGCGCCAGCAAGGCGGAATACGAGCAGTACTTC.